This passage covers 23 T cell receptor beta chains from one sample sequenced in a study of cytomegalovirus exposure and HLA in healthy donors. The primer mix had 60 Vbeta and 13 Jbeta primers. The repertoire was sequenced with immunoSEQ multiplex PCR; TCRdb's copy has only in-frame clones and lacks some. Of just over 150,000 clones in the sample, over 65% were seen once. Material for sequencing was PBMCs. The receptors come from a woman in her 40s in good health and CMV-seronegative.

This clone was observed a handful of times. This chain uses TRBV28 with TRBJ2-2, with D possibly matching TRBD1 (5 bases). The CDR3 contains 13 residues. The germline gives CDR1 MDHEN, CDR2 SYDVKM. Trimming took 10 bases from V and 6 from J, leaving 15 bases between them. The CDR3 region has the DNA TGTGCCACCGCCCTCACAGGTCCCGGGGAGCTGTTTTTT. Amino acids: CATALTGPGELFF.

The chain employs TRBV6-4 and TRBJ1-2; a weak D match, TRBD1 (6 bases). Germline assignment: CDR1 MRHNA and CDR2 SNTAGT. The CDR3 length is 14 residues. Trimming took 4 bases from V and 2 from J, leaving 11 bases between them. Here the CDR3 DNA reads TGTGCCAGCAGTGGAAGTGGGGGCAACTATGGCTACACCTTC. Translated, it gives CASSGSGGNYGYTF.

Only one count was recorded for this clone. The chain joins TRBV5-1 to TRBJ2-7, with 7 bases fitting TRBD1. V lost 5 bases to trimming and J lost 3 bases; unmatched junction nucleotides: 8. The CDR3 sequence is 14 residues long. Germline loops: CDR1 SGHRS, CDR2 YFSETQ. CDR3 sequence: CASSEQGLDYEQYF. CDR3 DNA: TGCGCCAGCAGTGAACAGGGGTTGGACTACGAGCAGTACTTC.

This clone has just a few counts. The genes are TRBV6-5 and TRBJ1-6; D unclear. The germline V gene has CDR1 MNHEY and CDR2 SVGAGI. The CDR3 extends over 14 amino acids. Trimming pared 8 bases from V and 7 bases from J, leaving 15 bases between. This CDR3 reads CASFDLGKNSPLHF. The CDR3 DNA sequence: TGTGCCAGCTTCGATCTCGGGAAAAATTCACCCCTCCACTTT.

Only one count was recorded for this clone. The chain recombines TRBV27 with TRBJ2-1; the D gene is possibly TRBD2 (6 bases). Per germline, CDR1 MNHEY and CDR2 SMNVEV (reference sequence). The V end lost 7 bases, the J end lost 2 bases, and 15 bases lay between the germline ends. The CDR3 spans 15 residues. As DNA, the CDR3 is TGTGCCAGCATCACGCGACGGGGGACCTACAATGAGCAGTTCTTC. Translation: CASITRRGTYNEQFF.

This chain connects TRBV2 to TRBJ2-5, with a weak D call TRBD2 (6 bases). Germline assignment: CDR1 SNHLY and CDR2 FYNNEI. Between the trimmed V and J ends, which lost 7 bases and 11 bases, there was a span of 14 bases. The CDR3 extends over 11 amino acids. The CDR3 region is CASKSGTEQYF. DNA for the CDR3: TGTGCCAGCAAATCAGGGACTGAGCAGTACTTC.

The gene calls are TRBV27 and TRBJ1-4; TRBD1 matches at 11 bases. The CDR3 loop spans 15 amino acids. V gave up 5 bases and J gave up 7 bases; unmatched junction bases: 6. CDR1 is MNHEY and CDR2 is SMNVEV in the germline V gene (reference sequence). The CDR3 bases are TGTGCCAGCAGTGACCGGGGACAGGGGGGTGAAAAACTGTTTTTT. This gives the protein CASSDRGQGGEKLFF. Using reference TRBV27 and TRBJ1-4 for the parts outside the CDR3, the full variable domain is EAQVTQNPRYLITVTGKKLTVTCSQNMNHEYMSWYRQDPGLGLRQIYYSMNVEVTDKGDVPEGYKVSRKEKRNFPLILESPSPNQTSLYFCASSDRGQGGEKLFFGSGTQLSVL.

The chain has TRBV18 and TRBJ1-2, with 7 bases aligning to TRBD1. CDR1 and CDR2 (germline): KGHSH, LQKENI. This CDR3 comprises 14 residues. V was clipped by 1 base and J by 6 bases; unmatched bases: 5. The CDR3 DNA reads as TGTGCCAGCTCACCACAGGGAACAGGGGATGGCTACACCTTC. Translated, it gives CASSPQGTGDGYTF.

The CDR3 DNA reads TGTGCCAGCAGCCCCGGGGACAGGGTAGGGATCAACTATGGCTACACCTTC. This encodes CASSPGDRVGINYGYTF. The chain has TRBV7-9 and TRBJ1-2; 9 bases align to TRBD1. This CDR3 has 17 amino acids. Germline V lookup: CDR1 SEHNR, CDR2 FQNEAQ (reference sequence). With 5 bases clipped from V and 2 bases from J, the junction kept 12 bases outside the gene matches.

The gene calls are TRBV5-3 and TRBJ1-5; tentatively, D is TRBD1 (5 bases). TRBV5-3 is labeled an ORF, and its function is uncertain. This CDR3 has 15 amino acids. V shed 4 bases and J shed 6 bases, with 17 bases lying between them. Here the CDR3 reads CARSPPRQGSQPQHF. DNA of the CDR3: TGTGCCAGAAGCCCCCCTAGGCAGGGCTCTCAGCCCCAGCATTTT.

The chain carries TRBV29-1 and TRBJ2-1; a possible D gene is TRBD2 (5 bases). CDR1 SQVTM and CDR2 ANQGSEA come from the germline V gene. CDR3 length equals 15 residues. With 4 bases removed from V and 1 base from J, the gap between germline ends came to 14 bases. CDR3 protein: CSVGSSDGSYNEQFF. CDR3 nucleotides: TGCAGCGTTGGCAGTAGCGACGGGTCCTACAATGAGCAGTTCTTC.

This clone showed up just a few times. V gene TRBV4-2 combines with J gene TRBJ2-1; TRBD1 matches at 11 bases. The CDR3 has 17 amino acids. The V gene end was trimmed by 1 base and the J gene end by 10 bases; junction bases not matched to a gene: 12. Germline CDR1 reads LGHNA; CDR2 reads YNFKEQ. As DNA, the CDR3 is TGTGCCAGCAGCCAAGGAACGGGACAGGGGGATTTATGGGAGCAGTTCTTC. Amino acids: CASSQGTGQGDLWEQFF.

V and J are TRBV5-1 and TRBJ2-3, with 10 bases that match TRBD2. Germline CDR1 is SGHRS and CDR2 is YFSETQ. With 4 bases clipped from V and 5 bases from J, the junction kept 10 bases outside the gene matches. The CDR3 is made up of 16 amino acids. The CDR3 spells CASSRGSTSGEDTQYF. As DNA, the CDR3 is TGCGCCAGCAGCCGGGGGAGTACTAGCGGGGAAGATACGCAGTATTTT.

The table lists this clone with a few counts. The chain joins TRBV6-1 to TRBJ2-3; 7 positions agree with TRBD1. This CDR3 has 14 amino acids. Germline CDR1 is MNHNS and CDR2 is SASEGT. The V segment lost 7 bases and the J segment 4 bases; nucleotides outside the gene matches: 8. The CDR3 DNA reads as TGTGCCAGCACGACGACAGGGTTATCAGATACGCAGTATTTT. The encoded protein is CASTTTGLSDTQYF.

The chain couples TRBV4-1 to TRBJ2-7; TRBD1 aligns across 10 bases. The CDR3 loop spans 15 amino acids. J lost 5 bases, V lost 4 bases, and 8 bases had no gene match. Per germline, CDR1 MGHRA and CDR2 YSYEKL. The CDR3 protein is CASSPEGTGAHEQYF. DNA of the CDR3: TGCGCCAGCAGCCCGGAGGGGACAGGGGCCCACGAGCAGTACTTC.

The chain combines TRBV18 with TRBJ1-1, with a tentative D call TRBD1 (5 bases). The germline V and J ends were trimmed by 6 bases and 1 base, with 12 bases remaining between them. Germline lookup yields CDR1 KGHSH and CDR2 LQKENI. This CDR3 contains 14 residues. The CDR3 region is CASSEDTTNTEAFF. The CDR3 nucleotides are TGTGCCAGCTCCGAGGACACCACGAACACTGAAGCTTTCTTT.

The V call is TRBV10-1, the J call TRBJ2-3, with 10 bases that match TRBD2. CDR3 length: 16 amino acids. Germline loops: CDR1 WNHNN, CDR2 SYGVQD (reference sequence). The trim removed 4 bases at V and 2 bases at J, leaving 6 bases unmatched. The CDR3 loop is CASSGVAGGDTDTQYF. CDR3 nucleotide sequence: TGCGCCAGCAGTGGAGTAGCGGGGGGTGACACAGATACGCAGTATTTT.

The V call is TRBV5-1, the J call TRBJ2-2; TRBD1 agrees at 9 bases. The CDR3 spans 15 residues. V gave up 5 bases and J gave up 5 bases; unmatched junction bases: 7. Germline CDR1 SGHRS, CDR2 YFSETQ. The CDR3 sequence: CASRPTGGNTGELFF. Here the CDR3 DNA reads TGCGCCAGCAGACCGACAGGGGGGAATACCGGGGAGCTGTTTTTT.

Here the CDR3 reads CASSGEGGFTDTQYF. The DNA for the CDR3 is TGTGCCAGCAGTGGCGAAGGAGGATTCACAGATACGCAGTATTTT. This chain joins TRBV2 and TRBJ2-3; D perhaps matches TRBD2 (5 bases). V lost 4 bases to trimming and J lost 2 bases, with 13 bases between them. The CDR3 covers 15 residues. Per the germline V gene, CDR1 is SNHLY and CDR2 is FYNNEI.

The gene calls are TRBV28 and TRBJ1-6; possibly TRBD1 for D (6 bases). Trimming cost V 6 bases and J 9 bases, with 18 bases left between them. The V gene's germline CDR1 is MDHEN and CDR2 SYDVKM. The CDR3 contains 15 residues. The CDR3 DNA is TGTGCCAGCAGAGGGGGGGCTGTAGTTCTTTCACCCCTCCACTTT. This gives the protein CASRGGAVVLSPLHF.

The chain couples TRBV11-3 to TRBJ1-1; possible D gene TRBD1, 5 bases. CDR1 SGHNT and CDR2 YENEEA come from the germline V gene. The length of the CDR3 is 13 residues. V shed 0 bases and J shed 6 bases, with 8 bases lying between them. The CDR3 DNA reads TGTGCCAGCAGCTTAGACACAGGAGCTGAAGCTTTCTTT. Its protein product is CASSLDTGAEAFF.

The chain has TRBV6-5 and TRBJ2-3; a possible D gene is TRBD2 (7 bases). The CDR3 extends over 16 amino acids. V was pared by 3 bases and J by 4 bases, with 17 bases between. Germline V gene sequence: CDR1 MNHEY, CDR2 SVGAGI. CDR3 region: CASSYDWGGRPDTQYF. The CDR3 region has the DNA TGTGCCAGCAGTTATGATTGGGGGGGCCGACCAGATACGCAGTATTTT.

The rearrangement uses TRBV7-2 and TRBJ2-3; 8 nucleotides line up with TRBD2. Per the germline V gene, CDR1 is SGHTA and CDR2 is FQGNSA. V shed 8 bases, J shed 3 bases, and the junction held 10 bases outside the gene matches. The CDR3 consists of 15 residues. CDR3 protein: CASGVGGGLTDTQYF. CDR3 sequence (DNA): TGTGCCAGCGGGGTTGGCGGGGGGTTAACAGATACGCAGTATTTT. Based on the CDR3 plus reference TRBV7-2 and TRBJ2-3, the full variable domain is GAGVSQSPSNKVTEKGKDVELRCDPISGHTALYWYRQSLGQGLEFLIYFQGNSAPDKSGLPSDRFSAERTGGSVSTLTIQRTQQEDSAVYLCASGVGGGLTDTQYFGPGTRLTVL.